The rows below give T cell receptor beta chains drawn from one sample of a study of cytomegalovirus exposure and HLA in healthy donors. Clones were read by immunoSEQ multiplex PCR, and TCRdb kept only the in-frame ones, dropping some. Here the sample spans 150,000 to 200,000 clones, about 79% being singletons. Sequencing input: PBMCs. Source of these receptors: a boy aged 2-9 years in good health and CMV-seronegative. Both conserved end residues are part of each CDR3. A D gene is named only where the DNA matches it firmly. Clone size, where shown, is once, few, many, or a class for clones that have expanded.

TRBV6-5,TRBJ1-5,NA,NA,CASSPLIGQPQHF,TGTGCCAGCAGTCCTCTTATCGGTCAGCCCCAGCATTTT
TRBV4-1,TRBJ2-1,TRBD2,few,CASSQGPSGGSNEQFF,TGCGCCAGCAGCCAAGGCCCTAGCGGGGGCTCCAATGAGCAGTTCTTC
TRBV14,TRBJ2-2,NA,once,CASSHLLNTGELFF,TGTGCCAGCAGCCACCTCCTGAACACCGGGGAGCTGTTTTTT
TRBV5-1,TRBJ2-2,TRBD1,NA,CASSQPGQGTGELFF,TGCGCCAGCAGCCAGCCCGGACAGGGGACCGGGGAGCTGTTTTTT
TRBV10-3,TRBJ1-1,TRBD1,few,CAISESVQGGTEAFF,TGTGCCATCAGTGAGTCGGTACAGGGGGGCACTGAAGCTTTCTTT
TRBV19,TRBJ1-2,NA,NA,CASRQRAGFSYGYTF,TGTGCCAGTAGACAAAGGGCGGGATTCAGCTATGGCTACACCTTC
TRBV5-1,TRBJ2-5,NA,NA,CASSLAETQYF,TGCGCCAGCAGCTTAGCAGAGACCCAGTACTTC
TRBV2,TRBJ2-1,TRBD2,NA,CASSSGSGGSYNEQFF,TGTGCCAGCAGTTCGGGTAGCGGGGGTTCCTACAATGAGCAGTTCTTC
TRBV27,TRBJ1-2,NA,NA,CASSLSRSAGTYGYTF,TGTGCCAGCAGTTTATCGAGGAGCGCGGGCACCTATGGCTACACCTTC
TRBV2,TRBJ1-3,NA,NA,CASSGPGLGGNTIYF,TGTGCCAGCAGTGGCCCGGGGTTGGGAGGAAACACCATATATTTT
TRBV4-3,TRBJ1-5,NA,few,CASSQRLNQPQHF,TGCGCCAGCAGCCAGCGACTGAATCAGCCCCAGCATTTT
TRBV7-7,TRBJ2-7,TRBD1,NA,CASSCWTGGSYEQYF,TGTGCTAGCAGCTGTTGGACAGGGGGGTCCTACGAGCAGTACTTC
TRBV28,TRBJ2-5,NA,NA,CASITGGALQETQYF,TGTGCCAGCATCACGGGCGGGGCACTACAAGAGACCCAGTACTTC
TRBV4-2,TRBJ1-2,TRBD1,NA,CASSRPGQHIGGYTF,TGTGCCAGCAGCCGGCCGGGACAGCATATAGGCGGCTACACCTTC
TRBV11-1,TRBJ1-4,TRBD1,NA,CASSARTGAVGKLFF,TGTGCCAGCAGCGCGCGGACAGGGGCGGTGGGAAAACTGTTTTTT